This T cell receptor (beta chain) was sequenced in a study of spatial heterogeneity in lung cancer. This clonotype was counted ten times or more. Sample time point: sample taken at primary tumor resection. Researchers sequenced whole RNA taken from tumor, nontumor lung or frozen PBMC without sorting. V was shortened by 6 bases and J by 3 bases, with 31 bases between the two germline ends. Germline values: CDR1 MDHEN, CDR2 SYDVKM. The CDR3 is 20 residues long. TCRdb re-called the 5' RACE reads through MiXCR, storing one row per CDR3 protein. This sample has about 26,000 distinct CDR3 sequences, with 9.5% to 15% found just once.

V gene TRBV28 combines with J gene TRBJ2-3, with D tentatively TRBD2 (5 bases). This receptor was taken from a female donor with early-stage non-small cell lung cancer. This sample comprised PBMCs, obtained at surgery. CDR3 in amino acids: CASRFGVRRSWASWTDTQYF. CDR3 bases: TGTGCCAGCAGGTTCGGGGTAAGGCGCTCTTGGGCCAGTTGGACAGATACGCAGTATTTT.